The present entry profiles one T cell receptor (beta chain) with its context. CDR3 length equals 17 residues. Germline V gene data show CDR1 as DFQATT and CDR2 as SNEGSKA (reference sequence). The junction had 16 bases not matched to a gene; V was cut back by 3 bases and J by 5 bases. Method: immunoSEQ multiplex PCR; TCRdb's copy keeps in-frame clones and lacks some. The sample carries tens of thousands of clones, roughly 92% recorded once. This sample stems from a study of tissue T cells after allogeneic stem cell transplantation. The receptor was isolated from a woman aged 35-75 years who later had graft-versus-host disease after an allogeneic stem cell transplant. The rearrangement links TRBV20-1 to TRBJ2-5, with TRBD2 matching 9 bases. This sample comprised blood, obtained before transplantation. The CDR3 loop is CSASVSASGILWETQYF. The CDR3 DNA reads as TGCAGTGCTAGTGTTTCGGCTAGCGGGATCCTTTGGGAGACCCAGTACTTC.